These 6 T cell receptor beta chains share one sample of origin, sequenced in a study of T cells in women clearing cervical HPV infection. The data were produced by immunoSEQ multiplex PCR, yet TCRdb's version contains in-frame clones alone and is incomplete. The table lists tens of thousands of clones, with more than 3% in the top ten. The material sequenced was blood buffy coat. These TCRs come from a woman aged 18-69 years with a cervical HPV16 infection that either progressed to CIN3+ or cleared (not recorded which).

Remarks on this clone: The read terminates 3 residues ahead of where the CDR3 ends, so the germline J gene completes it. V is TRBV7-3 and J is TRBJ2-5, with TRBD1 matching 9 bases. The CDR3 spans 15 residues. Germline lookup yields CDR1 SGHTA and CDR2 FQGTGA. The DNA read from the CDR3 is TGTGCCAGCAGCCCACAGGGGGCGTACATAGATACC. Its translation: CASSPQGAYIDT. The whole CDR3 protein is CASSPQGAYIDTQYF. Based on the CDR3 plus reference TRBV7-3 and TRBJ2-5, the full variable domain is GAGVSQTPSNKVTEKGKYVELRCDPISGHTALYWYRQSLGQGPEFLIYFQGTGAADDSGLPNDRFFAVRPEGSVSTLKIQRTERGDSAVYLCASSPQGAYIDTQYFGPGTRLLVL.

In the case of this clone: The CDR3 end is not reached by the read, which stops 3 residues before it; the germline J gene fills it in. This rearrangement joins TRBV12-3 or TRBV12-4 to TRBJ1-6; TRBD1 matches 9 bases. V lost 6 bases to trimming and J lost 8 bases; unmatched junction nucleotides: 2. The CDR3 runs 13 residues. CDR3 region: CASRRTGDSPLHF. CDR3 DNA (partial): TGTGCCAGCAGACGGACAGGGGATTCACCC.

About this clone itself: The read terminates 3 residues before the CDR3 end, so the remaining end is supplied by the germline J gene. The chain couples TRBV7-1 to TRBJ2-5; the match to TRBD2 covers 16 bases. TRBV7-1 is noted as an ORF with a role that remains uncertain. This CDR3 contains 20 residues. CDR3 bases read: TGTGCCAGCAGCTCCGCCATGGGACTAGCGGGGGGGCGGGGCACAGATACC. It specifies CASSSAMGLAGGRGTDT. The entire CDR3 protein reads CASSSAMGLAGGRGTDTQYF.

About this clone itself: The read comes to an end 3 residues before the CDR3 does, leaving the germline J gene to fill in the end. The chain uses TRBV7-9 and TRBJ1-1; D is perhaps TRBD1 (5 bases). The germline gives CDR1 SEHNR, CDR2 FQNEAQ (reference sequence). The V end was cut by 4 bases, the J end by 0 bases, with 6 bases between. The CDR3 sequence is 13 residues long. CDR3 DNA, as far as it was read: TGTGCCAGCAGCTCAGGGCTGAACACTGAA. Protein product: CASSSGLNTE. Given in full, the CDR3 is CASSSGLNTEAFF.

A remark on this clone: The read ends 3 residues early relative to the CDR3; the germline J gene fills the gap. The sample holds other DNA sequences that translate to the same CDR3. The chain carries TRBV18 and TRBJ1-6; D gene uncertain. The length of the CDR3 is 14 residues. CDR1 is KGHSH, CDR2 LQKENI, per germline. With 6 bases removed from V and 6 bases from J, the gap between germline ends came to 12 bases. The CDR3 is CASSPSPVNSPLHF. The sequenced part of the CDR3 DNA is TGTGCCAGCTCGCCAAGCCCCGTTAATTCACCC. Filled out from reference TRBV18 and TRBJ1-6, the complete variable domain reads NAGVMQNPRHLVRRRGQEARLRCSPMKGHSHVYWYRQLPEEGLKFMVYLQKENIIDESGMPKERFSAEFPKEGPSILRIQQVVRGDSAAYFCASSPSPVNSPLHFGNGTRLTVT.

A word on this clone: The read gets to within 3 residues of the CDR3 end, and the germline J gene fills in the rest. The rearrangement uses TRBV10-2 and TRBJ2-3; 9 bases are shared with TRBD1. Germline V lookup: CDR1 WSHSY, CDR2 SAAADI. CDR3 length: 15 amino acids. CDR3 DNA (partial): TGCGCCAGCACCGAAGCGGACAGGGGAGGAGAGACG. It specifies CASTEADRGGET. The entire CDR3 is CASTEADRGGETQYF.